What follows are 24 T cell receptor beta chains derived from one specimen sequenced in a study of shared clonotypes between healthy human individuals. This table comes from immunoSEQ multiplex PCR, and its TCRdb copy is limited to in-frame clones, with some not included. The sample carries around 1.4 million clones, roughly 98.5% recorded once. The sample taken for sequencing was naive CD4+ T cells sorted from blood. As for subset: CD45RA+ positively selected. The source is a man aged 25 to 45 in good health.

This chain uses TRBV10-2 with TRBJ1-4; D not certain. The V gene's germline CDR1 is WSHSY and CDR2 SAAADI. Trimming removed 4 bases from V and 6 bases from J, with 9 bases in between. The CDR3 totals 13 residues. CDR3 in DNA: TGCGCCAGCAGTGCCAGAAATTATGAAAAACTGTTTTTT. Translating gives CASSARNYEKLFF.

A note on this clone: The same CDR3 arises from other DNA sequences in this sample as well. The chain employs TRBV5-1 and TRBJ1-5; D is undetermined. Trimming stripped 1 base from V and 4 bases from J, with 6 bases between. The CDR3 contains 13 residues. Germline V gives CDR1 SGHRS, CDR2 YFSETQ. This CDR3 is CASSLSPNQPQHF. The CDR3, as DNA: TGCGCCAGCAGCTTGAGTCCTAATCAGCCCCAGCATTTT.

The chain is built from TRBV28 and TRBJ1-2; tentatively, D is TRBD1 (6 bases). Deletions cut 6 bases from V and 9 bases from J, with 14 bases between. This CDR3 spans 12 amino acids. Germline V gene data show CDR1 as MDHEN and CDR2 as SYDVKM. As DNA, the CDR3 is TGTGCCAGCAGAAACAGGGAACGGAGCTACACCTTC. It codes for CASRNRERSYTF.

The chain joins TRBV18 to TRBJ1-5, with D unclear. The CDR3 covers 15 residues. V was trimmed by 1 base and J by 3 bases, leaving 10 bases between them. CDR1 is KGHSH, CDR2 LQKENI, per germline. Here the CDR3 reads CASSPQGFYNQPQHF. CDR3 bases: TGTGCCAGCTCACCACAGGGTTTTTACAATCAGCCCCAGCATTTT. The complete variable domain, with remaining parts taken from reference TRBV18 and TRBJ1-5, reads NAGVMQNPRHLVRRRGQEARLRCSPMKGHSHVYWYRQLPEEGLKFMVYLQKENIIDESGMPKERFSAEFPKEGPSILRIQQVVRGDSAAYFCASSPQGFYNQPQHFGDGTRLSIL.

Remarks on this clone: Other nucleotide sequences in the sample specify the same CDR3. The chain combines TRBV9 with TRBJ2-2, with no clear D. Germline V gene sequence: CDR1 SGDLS, CDR2 YYNGEE. CDR3 size: 14 residues. Trimming removed 0 bases at V and 2 bases at J, with 5 bases between. CDR3 in DNA: TGTGCCAGCAGCGTAGGGCGTAACACCGGGGAGCTGTTTTTT. The encoded protein is CASSVGRNTGELFF.

In DNA form, the CDR3 reads TGTGCCAGTAGTATAGCTCCGCCCGGGGAGCTGTTTTTT. Protein: CASSIAPPGELFF. The chain employs TRBV19 and TRBJ2-2; D is uncertain. V dropped 1 base and J dropped 6 bases, with 6 bases sitting between them. CDR3 size: 13 residues. The germline V gene has CDR1 LNHDA and CDR2 SQIVND (reference sequence).

The rearrangement uses TRBV18 and TRBJ2-3; D gene uncertain. Germline assignment: CDR1 KGHSH and CDR2 LQKENI. Trimming shortened V by 2 bases and J by 6 bases, and 9 bases separated the two germline ends. This CDR3 contains 13 residues. The CDR3 nucleotides read TGTGCCAGCTCACCAAACCTAGGCGATACGCAGTATTTT. Amino acid sequence: CASSPNLGDTQYF.

V usage is TRBV9 and J usage is TRBJ2-1; 7 bases fit TRBD1. With 7 bases clipped from V and 1 base from J, the junction kept 8 bases outside the gene matches. From germline, CDR1 is SGDLS and CDR2 YYNGEE. The CDR3 extends over 15 amino acids. DNA of the CDR3: TGTGCCAGCTCCAGGACAGGACGGTCCTACAATGAGCAGTTCTTC. It codes for CASSRTGRSYNEQFF. The whole variable domain, filled in from reference TRBV9 and TRBJ2-1, reads DSGVTQTPKHLITATGQRVTLRCSPRSGDLSVYWYQQSLDQGLQFLIQYYNGEERAKGNILERFSAQQFPDLHSELNLSSLELGDSALYFCASSRTGRSYNEQFFGPGTRLTVL.

J is TRBJ1-2 and V is TRBV19; TRBD1 is a possible D gene (5 bases). CDR3 size: 12 residues. Germline V gene data show CDR1 as LNHDA and CDR2 as SQIVND (reference sequence). V lost 7 bases and J 7 bases, leaving 13 bases between the germline ends. The CDR3 spells CASIAPGFGYTF. DNA for the CDR3: TGTGCCAGTATCGCCCCAGGGTTTGGCTACACCTTC.

The CDR3: CTARRTDTQYF. The CDR3 region has the DNA TGCACAGCAAGGAGGACAGATACGCAGTATTTT. V gene TRBV20-1 combines with J gene TRBJ2-3; possibly TRBD2 for D (5 bases). The germline CDR1 and CDR2 sequences are DFQATT and SNEGSKA (reference sequence). The CDR3 spans 11 residues.

The V gene is TRBV7-3, the J gene TRBJ2-6; possible D gene TRBD1, 5 bases. V was pared by 5 bases and J by 1 base, with 9 bases between. This CDR3 is built from 15 residues. Germline loops: CDR1 SGHTA, CDR2 FQGTGA. The CDR3 protein is CASSVQGSGANVLTF. CDR3 nucleotide sequence: TGTGCCAGCAGCGTCCAGGGATCTGGGGCCAACGTCCTGACTTTC.

The chain uses TRBV7-9 and TRBJ2-7; D not certain. Germline values: CDR1 SEHNR, CDR2 FQNEAQ (reference sequence). The germline V and J ends were trimmed by 4 bases and 0 bases, with 13 bases remaining between them. The CDR3 extends over 15 amino acids. CDR3 in DNA: TGTGCCAGCAGCTGGGTTCGCTCTTTCTCCTACGAGCAGTACTTC. Its translation: CASSWVRSFSYEQYF.

Of note for this clone: This CDR3 is also generated by other DNA sequences in the sample. The chain recombines TRBV11-2 with TRBJ2-7; 11 bases are a match to TRBD2. The trim removed 5 bases at V and 2 bases at J, leaving 2 bases unmatched. CDR1 and CDR2 (germline): SGHAT, FQNNGV. CDR3 size: 14 residues. Here the CDR3 reads CASSRLAGTYEQYF. CDR3 sequence (DNA): TGTGCCAGCAGCCGACTAGCGGGAACCTACGAGCAGTACTTC.

On this clone: At the DNA level, this CDR3 is encoded by other sequences in the same sample as well. The chain uses TRBV7-2 and TRBJ2-7; D is undetermined. V lost 2 bases to trimming and J lost 1 base, with 6 bases between them. The CDR3 runs 13 residues. The V gene's germline CDR1 is SGHTA and CDR2 FQGNSA. The CDR3 sequence: CASSLRPSYEQYF. As DNA, the CDR3 is TGTGCCAGCAGCTTAAGGCCTTCCTACGAGCAGTACTTC.

In the case of this clone: Within the sample, other DNA sequences also encode this same CDR3. This rearrangement joins TRBV9 to TRBJ2-7; unclear D gene. This CDR3 spans 14 amino acids. With 0 bases removed from V and 3 bases from J, the gap between germline ends came to 10 bases. Germline V gives CDR1 SGDLS, CDR2 YYNGEE. The CDR3 DNA follows: TGTGCCAGCAGCGTAGAGGCGAGGAGCTACGAGCAGTACTTC. Translated: CASSVEARSYEQYF. The full variable domain, completed using reference TRBV9 and TRBJ2-7, is DSGVTQTPKHLITATGQRVTLRCSPRSGDLSVYWYQQSLDQGLQFLIQYYNGEERAKGNILERFSAQQFPDLHSELNLSSLELGDSALYFCASSVEARSYEQYFGPGTRLTVT.

The V and J genes are TRBV28 and TRBJ2-7, with a possible D match to TRBD1 (5 bases). V lost 10 bases to trimming and J lost 0 bases, with 16 bases between them. The V gene's germline CDR1 is MDHEN and CDR2 SYDVKM. This CDR3 is built from 14 residues. CDR3 loop: CATTRQISSYEQYF. DNA of the CDR3: TGTGCCACCACACGACAGATTAGCTCCTACGAGCAGTACTTC.

The chain couples TRBV19 to TRBJ2-2; D is undetermined. V lost 6 bases and J lost 3, with 8 bases in between. CDR3 length equals 13 residues. Germline CDR1 LNHDA, CDR2 SQIVND (reference sequence). The CDR3 DNA is TGTGCCAGTAGGAGACACGACACCGGGGAGCTGTTTTTT. It yields the protein CASRRHDTGELFF.

The V and J genes are TRBV5-6 and TRBJ1-1; 7 bases match TRBD1. This CDR3 region has 13 residues. CDR1 is SGHDT and CDR2 is YYEEEE in the germline V gene. V shed 2 bases, J shed 8 bases, and the junction held 6 bases outside the gene matches. This CDR3 reads CASSFTDRAEAFF. Written as DNA, the CDR3 is TGTGCCAGCAGCTTCACCGACAGGGCCGAAGCTTTCTTT.

The V and J genes are TRBV11-3 and TRBJ2-2; D unresolved. This CDR3 has 12 amino acids. Trimming took 11 bases from V and 6 from J, leaving 13 bases between them. CDR1 is SGHNT, CDR2 YENEEA, per germline. The CDR3 is CASQRRPGELFF. In DNA form, the CDR3 reads TGTGCCTCCCAGAGGCGCCCCGGGGAGCTGTTTTTT.

This chain uses TRBV7-9 with TRBJ2-7; the match to TRBD1 covers 9 bases. Germline CDR1 reads SEHNR; CDR2 reads FQNEAQ (reference sequence). J gave up 0 bases and V 5 bases, and 8 bases lay outside the gene matches. The CDR3 has 16 residues. This CDR3 is CASSPIWTGVSYEQYF. In DNA form, the CDR3 reads TGTGCCAGCAGCCCCATTTGGACAGGGGTCTCCTACGAGCAGTACTTC.

The chain recombines TRBV7-2 with TRBJ1-2; no clear D gene. CDR1 and CDR2 from the germline V gene are SGHTA and FQGNSA. CDR3 size: 13 residues. Trimming removed 4 bases from V and 1 base from J, with 7 bases in between. CDR3 nucleotide sequence: TGTGCCAGCAGCTACCACAGTAACTATGGCTACACCTTC. Protein: CASSYHSNYGYTF.

J is TRBJ2-7 and V is TRBV6-6; a weak D match, TRBD2 (5 bases). This CDR3 has 11 amino acids. The germline V and J ends were trimmed by 6 bases and 6 bases, with 9 bases remaining between them. Germline CDR1 and CDR2: MNHNY and SVGAGI (reference sequence). The CDR3 DNA reads TGTGCCAGCAGCTTACTAGGCGAGCAGTACTTC. Protein sequence: CASSLLGEQYF.

V is TRBV6-1 and J is TRBJ1-5; D not certain. CDR1 and CDR2 from the germline V gene are MNHNS and SASEGT. The CDR3 contains 12 residues. Trimming shortened V by 6 bases and J by 5 bases, and 8 bases separated the two germline ends. The CDR3 coding sequence is TGTGCCAGCAGATCACGAGATCAGCCCCAGCATTTT. Encoded protein: CASRSRDQPQHF.

DNA for the CDR3: TGTGCCAGCAGCTTGCAAGGGGAAAAACTGTTTTTT. Its translation is CASSLQGEKLFF. V is TRBV7-8 and J is TRBJ1-4; no firm D call. Trimming cost V 3 bases and J 8 bases, with 7 bases left between them. Germline values: CDR1 SGHVS, CDR2 FQNEAQ. The CDR3 contains 12 residues. Together with reference TRBV7-8 and TRBJ1-4, the CDR3 gives the full variable domain: GAGVSQSPRYKVAKRGQDVALRCDPISGHVSLFWYQQALGQGPEFLTYFQNEAQLDKSGLPSDRFFAERPEGSVSTLKIQRTQQEDSAVYLCASSLQGEKLFFGSGTQLSVL.